This is a list of T cell receptor beta chains from one sample in a study of control samples from healthy donors and cancer patients. Method: immunoSEQ multiplex PCR; TCRdb's copy keeps in-frame clones and lacks some. The table shows approximately 72,000 clones, with approximately 91% occurring only once. Material: blood. The receptors here all came from a man between 45 and 60 years old in good health. Both conserved end residues are part of each CDR3. D genes are given only for firm matches. Expanded clones get a size class; other rows say once, few or many, or leave the size out.

TRBJ2-3	TRBD2	-	TRBV4-1	TGCGCCAGCAGCCAAGAAACGGGGGGTCTAGCAGATACGCAGTATTTT	CASSQETGGLADTQYF
TRBJ2-4	TRBD1	-	TRBV5-8	TGTGCCAGCAGCCCGGGCAGGGGGCGAGGCAAAAACATTCAGTACTTC	CASSPGRGRGKNIQYF
TRBJ2-2	-	-	TRBV4-2	TGTGCCAGCAGCCAAGTTGCAGGATTCGCCGGGGAGCTGTTTTTT	CASSQVAGFAGELFF
TRBJ2-1	-	-	TRBV5-4	TGTGCCAGCACCACAGGGACGAACACCGATGAGCAGTTCTTC	CASTTGTNTDEQFF
TRBJ1-5	-	-	TRBV30	TGTGCCTGGGCCCGCGGAGGCAATCAGCCCCAGCATTTT	CAWARGGNQPQHF
TRBJ1-5	-	-	TRBV11-2	TGTGCCAGCAGTCTCGACTTTGGCTATAATCAGCCCCAGCATTTT	CASSLDFGYNQPQHF
TRBJ1-2	TRBD1	once	TRBV5-1	TGCGCCAGCAGCTCACCGGGACAGGGGTTTGATGGCTACACCTTC	CASSSPGQGFDGYTF
TRBJ1-2	TRBD1	few	TRBV28	TGTGCCAGCAGTGGGCAGGGTGCAGGGGGCTATGGCTACACCTTC	CASSGQGAGGYGYTF
TRBJ1-2	-	large	TRBV12-3/TRBV12-4	TGTGCCAGCAGTCCCGGGACCGCCTACACCTTC	CASSPGTAYTF
TRBJ2-2	TRBD2	-	TRBV7-7	TGTGCTAGCAGACGGGGACTAGCGGGGAACACCGGGGAGCTGTTTTTT	CASRRGLAGNTGELFF
TRBJ2-7	-	-	TRBV7-2	TGTGCCAGCAGCCTAGGACAGTCCGGCTCCTACGAGCAGTACTTC	CASSLGQSGSYEQYF
TRBJ2-7	-	-	TRBV20-1	TGCAGTGCTAGTTCGGCTTCCTACGAGCAGTACTTC	CSASSASYEQYF
TRBJ1-4	-	-	TRBV10-3	TGTGCCATCAGGGGGGGGGCCAATGAAAAACTGTTTTTT	CAIRGGANEKLFF
TRBJ2-3	TRBD1	-	TRBV19	TGTGCCAGTAGTCATGACAGGGGGACAGATACGCAGTATTTT	CASSHDRGTDTQYF
TRBJ1-2	TRBD1	-	TRBV2	TGTGCCAGTCAGACAGGGGGCTATGGCTACACCTTC	CASQTGGYGYTF
TRBJ2-7	-	-	TRBV7-2	TGTGCCAGCAGCTTTGCAGGGTACGAGCAGTACTTC	CASSFAGYEQYF
TRBJ1-2	-	once	TRBV6-1	TGTGCCAGCAGTGAATATGCAACCGCATATGGCTACACCTTC	CASSEYATAYGYTF
TRBJ2-3	-	-	TRBV11-2	TGTGCCAGCAGCTTAGACGGCAGCACAGATACGCAGTATTTT	CASSLDGSTDTQYF
TRBJ2-1	-	-	TRBV12-3/TRBV12-4	TGTGCCAGCAGCTGGGACGGGCCGGATGAGCAGTTCTTC	CASSWDGPDEQFF
TRBJ2-7	-	few	TRBV20-1	TGCAGTGCTAGAGGGTTTAACGAGCAGTACTTC	CSARGFNEQYF
TRBJ2-7	-	-	TRBV6-5	TGTGCCAGCAGTTCCCCTCGGCGCGGAAACCGCTACGAGCAGTACTTC	CASSSPRRGNRYEQYF
TRBJ2-7	-	-	TRBV5-4	TGTGCCAGCAGCTTGGGCGGACTTTCTTCCTACGAGCAGTACTTC	CASSLGGLSSYEQYF
TRBJ2-7	TRBD2	-	TRBV7-8	TGTGCCAGCAGCTTTACGGGGGGAGACTACGAGCAGTACTTC	CASSFTGGDYEQYF
TRBJ2-5	-	-	TRBV7-3	TGTGCCAGCAGCCGAGGCCGGCACACCCAAGAGACCCAGTACTTC	CASSRGRHTQETQYF
TRBJ2-5	-	-	TRBV24-1	TGTGCCACCAGTGAATACAGCGCGGTCGGAAAAGAGACCCAGTACTTC	CATSEYSAVGKETQYF
TRBJ1-1	-	-	TRBV30	TGTGCCTGGAGGAGGAGGACGAGCACTGAAGCTTTCTTT	CAWRRRTSTEAFF
TRBJ2-1	-	-	TRBV6-5	TGTGCCTCCCGTCGAGGTGGGGACATCAATGAGCAGTTCTTC	CASRRGGDINEQFF
TRBJ2-7	-	-	TRBV5-1	TGCGCCAGCAGCTTCGACGGGACGGCTTACTACGAGCAGTACTTC	CASSFDGTAYYEQYF
TRBJ1-5	-	few	TRBV4-1	TGCGCCAGCAGCCAAGGTTTGATGGGGAATCAGCCCCAGCATTTT	CASSQGLMGNQPQHF
TRBJ2-1	-	-	TRBV11-2	TGTGCCAGCAGCTTAGGAGATTGGGGTATTCCCTACAATGAGCAGTTCTTC	CASSLGDWGIPYNEQFF
TRBJ2-1	-	-	TRBV11-2	TGTGCCAGCAGCTTAGCATGGCAAAATGAGCAGTTCTTC	CASSLAWQNEQFF
TRBJ2-1	-	-	TRBV10-3	TGTGCCAGCCAGGGGCCCTACAATGAGCAGTTCTTC	CASQGPYNEQFF
TRBJ2-5	-	-	TRBV9	TGTGCCAGTAGCAGAGGAGGGGCCCAGGGGACCCAGTACTTC	CASSRGGAQGTQYF
TRBJ2-3	-	once	TRBV5-1	TGCGCCAGCAAGGCCGGTATGAGCACAGATACGCAGTATTTT	CASKAGMSTDTQYF
TRBJ1-4	TRBD1	-	TRBV4-1	TGCGCCAGCAGCCCGACAGGGGTTACTGAAAAACTGTTTTTT	CASSPTGVTEKLFF
TRBJ1-3	-	-	TRBV9	TGTGCCAGTAGCGTAGATGGCCTTGTCTTCGGAGGAAACACCATATATTTT	CASSVDGLVFGGNTIYF
TRBJ2-7	-	-	TRBV21-1	TGTGCCAGCAGCAAATTTCAAGGCGAGCCGCCCACAGCATACGAGCAGTACTTC	CASSKFQGEPPTAYEQYF
TRBJ1-1	-	-	TRBV7-9	TGTGCCAGCAGCTTCCACAGGAACCCGATCACTGAAGCTTTCTTT	CASSFHRNPITEAFF
TRBJ1-2	-	-	TRBV20-1	TGCAGTGCTAGTATATATGGGCTAAACTATGGCTACACCTTC	CSASIYGLNYGYTF
TRBJ1-5	TRBD1	-	TRBV4-1	TGCGCCAGCAGCCAAGGTTTCGGACAGGGGTCGGTCCAGCCCCAGCATTTT	CASSQGFGQGSVQPQHF
TRBJ2-1	TRBD1	-	TRBV27	TGTGCCAGCAGTCTCAGACAGGGGAGTATGGTGAATGAGCAGTTCTTC	CASSLRQGSMVNEQFF
TRBJ2-3	TRBD2	-	TRBV30	TGTGCCAATCGACTAGCGGGGAGCCCAGTTACGCAGTATTTT	CANRLAGSPVTQYF
TRBJ2-7	-	-	TRBV4-2	TGTGCCAGCAGCCAAGATCCCAGGCGGAATTCGGCCTACGAGCAGTACTTC	CASSQDPRRNSAYEQYF
TRBJ2-1	-	-	TRBV11-3	TGTGCCAGCAGCGGGGTAAGCTCCTACAATGAGCAGTTCTTC	CASSGVSSYNEQFF